This is a list of T cell receptor beta chains from one sample in a study of response to subunit inactivated influenza vaccine. TCRdb processed the RT-PCR reads anew with MiXCR; each CDR3 protein has one entry. The sample has a few hundred thousand distinct CDR3 sequences; 12% to 15% are singletons. This specimen consisted of PBMCs from blood, obtained approximately 12 days after vaccination. Receptors were obtained from a man aged 50 or older who received an inactivated influenza vaccine. Each CDR3 is given with its conserved first and last residue. A D gene is named only where the DNA matches it firmly. The size field is filled for only some rows; it gives once, few, many or a size class.

clone_size,v_call,j_call,d_call,cdr3_length,cdr3_nt,cdr3_aa
NA,TRBV5-1,TRBJ1-2,NA,14,TGCGCCAGCAGCCCGCAAGACAGCCAGGATGGCTACACCTTC,CASSPQDSQDGYTF
NA,TRBV6-6,TRBJ1-2,NA,13,TGTGCCAGCAGTTCTGACAGAGCTTATGGCTACACCTTC,CASSSDRAYGYTF
once,TRBV20-1,TRBJ2-3,TRBD1,13,TGCAGTGCTAAACGACAGGGGAAAGATACGCAGTATTTT,CSAKRQGKDTQYF
few,TRBV5-8,TRBJ1-4,TRBD1,18,TGTGCCAGCAGCTCAAGCCACGGAAGACAGGGGGCTAATGAAAAACTGTTTTTT,CASSSSHGRQGANEKLFF
few,TRBV5-1,TRBJ2-3,NA,16,TGCGCCAGCAGCTCGCTTACCGGGACTCTACCAGATACGCAGTATTTT,CASSSLTGTLPDTQYF
many,TRBV3-1,TRBJ2-3,TRBD2,16,TGTGCCAGCAGCCTTAGCGGGAGTGCCCGGACAGATACGCAGTATTTT,CASSLSGSARTDTQYF
NA,TRBV5-1,TRBJ2-3,NA,16,TGCGCCAGCAGCTCAAGACGGAGCAACGCACAAGATACGCAGTATTTT,CASSSRRSNAQDTQYF
NA,TRBV4-3,TRBJ2-6,NA,16,TGCGCCAGCAGCCAAGATTTACGCTCTGGGGCCAACGTCCTGACTTTC,CASSQDLRSGANVLTF
few,TRBV20-1,TRBJ2-7,TRBD2,14,TGCAGTGCTAGAGACGAGGGGACTAGCGCCGAGCAGTACTTC,CSARDEGTSAEQYF
few,TRBV6-1,TRBJ1-1,NA,14,TGTGCCAGCAGCATCCCGGGACTGAACACTGAAGCTTTCTTT,CASSIPGLNTEAFF
few,TRBV20-1,TRBJ2-7,NA,14,TGCAGTGCTAGGGACATAATTAGCCCCTACGAGCAGTACTTC,CSARDIISPYEQYF
few,TRBV5-1,TRBJ2-2,NA,14,TGCGCCAGCAGCTTATGGGGAAATGACGGGGAGCTGTTTTTT,CASSLWGNDGELFF
many,TRBV13,TRBJ2-5,NA,14,TGTGCCAGCAGCGAAGTGGGTTTGGAGGAGACCCAGTACTTC,CASSEVGLEETQYF
NA,TRBV12-3/TRBV12-4,TRBJ1-1,NA,16,TGTGCCAGCAGTTTTCGAGGACGCTCCGGAGTCACTGAAGCTTTCTTT,CASSFRGRSGVTEAFF
few,TRBV21-1,TRBJ2-6,NA,18,TGTGCCAGCAGCAATCACACGACAGGCTCCCTTGGGGCCAACGTCCTGACTTTC,CASSNHTTGSLGANVLTF
few,TRBV5-1,TRBJ2-1,NA,11,TGCGCCAGCAGCTTGGAGATGAAGCAGTTCTTC,CASSLEMKQFF
few,TRBV6-2/TRBV6-3,TRBJ2-7,TRBD1,13,TGTGCCAGCAGTTCCCGGGACAGAAACGAGCAGTACTTC,CASSSRDRNEQYF
NA,TRBV6-1,TRBJ2-7,NA,14,TGTGCCAGCGGACGGGACGCCCGAACCTACGAGCAGTACTTC,CASGRDARTYEQYF
few,TRBV7-9,TRBJ2-3,NA,14,TGTGCCAGCAGCCCGGGACTTCGTGGGGATACGCAGTATTTT,CASSPGLRGDTQYF
NA,TRBV20-1,TRBJ2-7,NA,14,TGCAGTGCCACTACGGTGGACAGCTCCTACGAGCAGTACTTC,CSATTVDSSYEQYF
NA,TRBV6-2/TRBV6-3,TRBJ1-1,TRBD1,14,TGTGCCAGCAGCCAAGGGACAGGGTGGACTGAAGCTTTCTTT,CASSQGTGWTEAFF
NA,TRBV7-2,TRBJ1-5,NA,15,TGTGCCAGCAGCTTAGTGTCAGGTCGAGGACAGCCCCAGCATTTT,CASSLVSGRGQPQHF
NA,TRBV15,TRBJ2-7,NA,15,TGTGCCACCAGCGGGGGCAGGGGCATCAGCTACGAGCAGTACTTC,CATSGGRGISYEQYF
few,TRBV30,TRBJ2-1,TRBD1,13,TGTGCCTGGAGTCGCGACAGGGGGCTGGGGCAGTTCTTC,CAWSRDRGLGQFF
few,TRBV12-3/TRBV12-4,TRBJ1-3,NA,16,TGTGCCAGCAGTTCTTGGACACAGGCCTCTGGAAACACCATATATTTT,CASSSWTQASGNTIYF
few,TRBV28,TRBJ2-7,NA,17,TGTGCCAGCGGACGAGAACCCTACAGCGAACCCTCCTACGAGCAGTACTTC,CASGREPYSEPSYEQYF
few,TRBV5-6,TRBJ1-2,NA,13,TGTGCCAGCATCCCTCCGGGGAGCTATGGCTACACCTTC,CASIPPGSYGYTF
NA,TRBV7-9,TRBJ1-1,NA,12,TGTGCCAGCAGCTACAGGGAGCCTGAAGCTTTCTTT,CASSYREPEAFF
NA,TRBV12-3/TRBV12-4,TRBJ2-3,TRBD2,14,TGTGCCAGCAGGGGGACTATACGCACAGATACGCAGTATTTT,CASRGTIRTDTQYF
NA,TRBV20-1,TRBJ2-3,NA,16,TGCAGTGCTAGAGATGGACTGTTGAAGCTGGGAGATACGCAGTATTTT,CSARDGLLKLGDTQYF
few,TRBV3-1,TRBJ1-6,NA,15,TGTGCCAGCAGCCAAGATAGGAACAGAGGTTCACCCCTCCACTTT,CASSQDRNRGSPLHF
few,TRBV24-1,TRBJ2-1,TRBD1,15,TGTGCCACCAGTGGACGGGACAGAACCTACAATGAGCAGTTCTTC,CATSGRDRTYNEQFF
few,TRBV20-1,TRBJ2-1,TRBD2,15,TGCAGTGCTAGCCGACTAGCGGGGGGGAGCAATGAGCAGTTCTTC,CSASRLAGGSNEQFF
few,TRBV15,TRBJ1-1,NA,14,TGTGCCACCAGCAGGGCCGGGTCGTGGGGGCCGATTTTCTTT,CATSRAGSWGPIFF
NA,TRBV11-1,TRBJ2-2,TRBD2,18,TGTGCCAGCAGTGTGAGGCTAGCGGGATCCGCAGGGACCGGGGAGCTGTTTTTT,CASSVRLAGSAGTGELFF
few,TRBV10-3,TRBJ2-5,TRBD1,16,TGTGCCATCAGTGAGTCTGTAGGGGGCGGAACGGGGACCCAGTACTTC,CAISESVGGGTGTQYF
few,TRBV15,TRBJ2-1,NA,14,TGTGCCACCAGCAGAGCCGGGGCCTACAATGAGCAGTTCTTC,CATSRAGAYNEQFF